This is a list of T cell receptor beta chains from one sample in a study of CD8+CD57+ T cells in acquired aplastic anemia. A single record per CDR3 protein comes from TCRdb applying MiXCR to the reads. The repertoire holds some 160,000 distinct CDR3 sequences, approximately 51% seen once, with 3.2% in the top ten. Source material: sorted CD4+, CD8+, or CD8+CD57+ T cells (not recorded which) from PBMCs. Receptors were obtained from a human donor with aplastic anemia. The CDR3 runs from the conserved cysteine through the conserved F or W. D genes are given only for firm matches. Clone size is shown for a subset of rows, as once, few, many or a class of expanded clone.

v_gene: TRBV6-1
j_gene: TRBJ1-1
abundance: many
d_gene: -
CDR3aa: CASRVGGVENTEAFF
CDR3nt: TGTGCCAGCAGGGTGGGGGGGGTAGAGAACACTGAAGCTTTCTTT

v_gene: TRBV7-3
j_gene: TRBJ1-2
abundance: -
d_gene: -
CDR3aa: CASSPPRLTNYGYTF
CDR3nt: TGTGCCAGCAGCCCTCCCAGGTTAACGAACTATGGCTACACCTTC

v_gene: TRBV19
j_gene: TRBJ2-2
abundance: many
d_gene: -
CDR3aa: CASSEQGAGELFF
CDR3nt: TGTGCCAGTAGTGAACAGGGTGCCGGGGAGCTGTTTTTT

v_gene: TRBV15
j_gene: TRBJ2-7
abundance: -
d_gene: -
CDR3aa: CATSRDTRISYEQYF
CDR3nt: TGTGCCACCAGCAGAGATACTAGGATCTCCTACGAGCAGTACTTC

v_gene: TRBV20-1
j_gene: TRBJ2-3
abundance: -
d_gene: TRBD2
CDR3aa: CSASERGRTDTQYF
CDR3nt: TGCAGTGCTAGTGAGCGGGGGCGCACAGATACGCAGTATTTT

v_gene: TRBV15
j_gene: TRBJ1-4
abundance: many
d_gene: -
CDR3aa: CATSRGDRSEKLFF
CDR3nt: TGTGCCACCAGCAGAGGGGACCGATCCGAAAAACTGTTTTTT

v_gene: TRBV24-1
j_gene: TRBJ2-1
abundance: many
d_gene: -
CDR3aa: CATSDGTAGLYNEQFF
CDR3nt: TGTGCCACCAGTGATGGGACAGCGGGGCTGTACAATGAGCAGTTCTTC

v_gene: TRBV25-1
j_gene: TRBJ1-3
abundance: medium-sized
d_gene: -
CDR3aa: CASSEAWGDGNTIYF
CDR3nt: TGTGCCAGCAGTGAAGCGTGGGGGGACGGAAACACCATATATTTT

v_gene: TRBV6-1
j_gene: TRBJ2-7
abundance: many
d_gene: -
CDR3aa: CASRDPRGDRSYEQYF
CDR3nt: TGTGCCAGCAGGGATCCGAGGGGGGACAGATCCTACGAGCAGTACTTC

v_gene: TRBV10-3
j_gene: TRBJ2-7
abundance: -
d_gene: TRBD2
CDR3aa: CASSQTSGGAYEQYF
CDR3nt: TGTGCCAGCAGCCAGACTAGCGGGGGGGCATACGAGCAGTACTTC

v_gene: TRBV15
j_gene: TRBJ2-1
abundance: -
d_gene: TRBD2
CDR3aa: CATSIRSGSGGDEQFF
CDR3nt: TGTGCCACCAGCATCCGGAGTGGTAGCGGGGGGGATGAGCAGTTCTTC

v_gene: TRBV7-2
j_gene: TRBJ1-1
abundance: -
d_gene: -
CDR3aa: CASSFSVNTEAFF
CDR3nt: TGTGCCAGCAGCTTCTCCGTGAACACTGAAGCTTTCTTT

v_gene: TRBV5-1
j_gene: TRBJ2-7
abundance: -
d_gene: TRBD1
CDR3aa: CASSLGQGNEQYF
CDR3nt: TGCGCCAGCAGCTTGGGACAGGGGAACGAGCAGTACTTC

v_gene: TRBV12-3/TRBV12-4
j_gene: TRBJ2-7
abundance: -
d_gene: -
CDR3aa: CASSFNSYEQYF
CDR3nt: TGTGCCAGCAGTTTTAACAGCTACGAGCAGTACTTC

v_gene: TRBV7-9
j_gene: TRBJ1-5
abundance: -
d_gene: -
CDR3aa: CASSQGYSNQPQHF
CDR3nt: TGTGCCAGCAGCCAGGGGTATAGCAATCAGCCCCAGCATTTT

v_gene: TRBV11-2
j_gene: TRBJ1-1
abundance: -
d_gene: -
CDR3aa: CASSYQGLHTEAFF
CDR3nt: TGTGCCAGCAGCTACCAGGGGTTGCACACTGAAGCTTTCTTT

v_gene: TRBV6-1
j_gene: TRBJ1-6
abundance: many
d_gene: -
CDR3aa: CASRKSGRRDSPLHF
CDR3nt: TGTGCCAGCAGGAAGAGTGGTAGGAGAGATTCACCCCTCCACTTT

v_gene: TRBV12-3/TRBV12-4
j_gene: TRBJ2-3
abundance: many
d_gene: -
CDR3aa: CASSLWGYDTDTQYF
CDR3nt: TGTGCCAGCAGTTTATGGGGATACGACACAGATACGCAGTATTTT

v_gene: TRBV11-3
j_gene: TRBJ2-6
abundance: many
d_gene: -
CDR3aa: CASSRDPNSGANVLTF
CDR3nt: TGTGCCAGCAGCAGGGACCCAAACTCTGGGGCCAACGTCCTGACTTTC

v_gene: TRBV7-3
j_gene: TRBJ2-2
abundance: many
d_gene: -
CDR3aa: CASSSAGFTGELFF
CDR3nt: TGTGCCAGCAGCTCCGCAGGGTTCACCGGGGAGCTGTTTTTT

v_gene: TRBV7-8
j_gene: TRBJ2-3
abundance: many
d_gene: TRBD2
CDR3aa: CASSAGLAGVQDTQYF
CDR3nt: TGTGCCAGCAGCGCAGGACTAGCGGGAGTTCAAGATACGCAGTATTTT

v_gene: TRBV4-1
j_gene: TRBJ1-1
abundance: once
d_gene: -
CDR3aa: CASSHPPSGITEAFF
CDR3nt: TGCGCCAGCAGCCATCCACCCTCTGGGATCACTGAAGCTTTCTTT

v_gene: TRBV10-3
j_gene: TRBJ1-1
abundance: -
d_gene: -
CDR3aa: CAISGNEEAFF
CDR3nt: TGTGCCATCAGTGGCAATGAGGAAGCTTTCTTT

v_gene: TRBV9
j_gene: TRBJ1-5
abundance: -
d_gene: -
CDR3aa: CASSVADGSYSNQPQHF
CDR3nt: TGTGCCAGCAGCGTAGCCGATGGCAGCTATAGCAATCAGCCCCAGCATTTT

v_gene: TRBV7-2
j_gene: TRBJ1-1
abundance: many
d_gene: -
CDR3aa: CASSSRIATEAFF
CDR3nt: TGTGCCAGCAGCTCCAGGATTGCCACTGAAGCTTTCTTT

v_gene: TRBV7-6
j_gene: TRBJ1-2
abundance: once
d_gene: TRBD1
CDR3aa: CASSDRDRVRGYTF
CDR3nt: TGTGCCAGCAGCGACCGGGACAGGGTACGTGGCTACACCTTC

v_gene: TRBV7-9
j_gene: TRBJ2-7
abundance: -
d_gene: -
CDR3aa: CASSLQGGF
CDR3nt: TGTGCCAGCAGCTTACAGGGAGGATTC

v_gene: TRBV13
j_gene: TRBJ2-6
abundance: many
d_gene: TRBD2
CDR3aa: CASREATSGGSNVLTF
CDR3nt: TGTGCCAGCAGAGAGGCCACCTCGGGAGGGTCCAACGTCCTGACTTTC

v_gene: TRBV5-1
j_gene: TRBJ1-3
abundance: -
d_gene: -
CDR3aa: CASSSSSSGNTIYF
CDR3nt: TGCGCCAGCTCCTCGTCAAGCTCTGGAAACACCATATATTTT

v_gene: TRBV19
j_gene: TRBJ2-7
abundance: many
d_gene: TRBD1
CDR3aa: CATRTGTGFYEQYF
CDR3nt: TGTGCCACTAGGACCGGGACAGGGTTTTACGAGCAGTACTTC

v_gene: TRBV6-1
j_gene: TRBJ2-3
abundance: many
d_gene: -
CDR3aa: CASSEGVTDTQYF
CDR3nt: TGTGCCAGCAGTGAAGGGGTCACAGATACGCAGTATTTT

v_gene: TRBV7-9
j_gene: TRBJ2-7
abundance: once
d_gene: -
CDR3aa: CASSTRQLYEQYF
CDR3nt: TGTGCCAGCAGCACAAGACAGTTATACGAGCAGTACTTC

v_gene: TRBV24-1
j_gene: TRBJ2-7
abundance: -
d_gene: TRBD1
CDR3aa: CATSDLPDRGKGYEQYF
CDR3nt: TGTGCCACCAGTGATTTGCCCGACAGGGGAAAGGGATACGAGCAGTACTTC

v_gene: TRBV7-6
j_gene: TRBJ2-1
abundance: -
d_gene: TRBD1
CDR3aa: CASSLGVGQGNYNEQFF
CDR3nt: TGTGCCAGCAGCTTAGGAGTGGGACAGGGGAACTACAATGAGCAGTTCTTC

v_gene: TRBV7-3
j_gene: TRBJ1-6
abundance: many
d_gene: TRBD1
CDR3aa: CASSLPTGNNSPLHF
CDR3nt: TGTGCCAGCAGCTTACCGACAGGGAATAATTCACCCCTCCACTTT

v_gene: TRBV19
j_gene: TRBJ1-2
abundance: -
d_gene: -
CDR3aa: CASSPLGYGYTF
CDR3nt: TGTGCCAGTAGTCCCCTAGGGTATGGCTACACCTTC

v_gene: TRBV3-1
j_gene: TRBJ2-1
abundance: -
d_gene: TRBD2
CDR3aa: CASSHIAGGNSEQFF
CDR3nt: TGTGCCAGCAGCCATATAGCGGGAGGGAACAGTGAGCAGTTCTTC

v_gene: TRBV2
j_gene: TRBJ2-1
abundance: -
d_gene: TRBD1
CDR3aa: CASSWRGTGTNEQFF
CDR3nt: TGTGCCAGCAGTTGGCGCGGGACAGGGACCAATGAGCAGTTCTTC

v_gene: TRBV19
j_gene: TRBJ2-2
abundance: -
d_gene: -
CDR3aa: CASSITLGTGELFF
CDR3nt: TGTGCCAGTAGTATTACCCTTGGGACCGGGGAGCTGTTTTTT

v_gene: TRBV12-5
j_gene: TRBJ1-5
abundance: many
d_gene: TRBD1
CDR3aa: CASGPDRDFQPQHF
CDR3nt: TGTGCTAGTGGACCCGACAGGGACTTTCAGCCCCAGCATTTT